This T cell receptor (beta chain) was sequenced in a study of siplizumab effects on memory and regulatory T cells. The method was immunoSEQ multiplex PCR; TCRdb's version includes in-frame clones alone and lacks a portion of them. The sample consists of 75,000 to 100,000 clones, roughly 94% of them appearing once. Trimming pared 5 bases from V and 2 bases from J, leaving 27 bases between. This CDR3 has 19 amino acids. Germline V lookup: CDR1 SGHAT, CDR2 FQNNGV. The sequenced material came from non-Treg CD4+ T cells sorted from blood. The rearrangement links TRBV11-2 to TRBJ2-5; TRBD2 is a possible D gene (5 bases). The TCR originated in a human donor in good health. The CDR3, as DNA: TGTGCCAGCAGCCCATTTGGTCGCAGAGGGATGACCTTTCAAGAGACCCAGTACTTC. This translates into CASSPFGRRGMTFQETQYF.